This T cell receptor beta chain came from a study of T cell responses to AZD1222 COVID-19 vaccine. The study, taken as a whole, reports: Spike-wide coverage was observed for vaccine-associated CD4 TCRs, with dominant responses at 160-218 and 743-854. Repertoires were obtained solely post-peak T cell response. Among the donors, most were white British and more were female, and clonal diversity was possibly underestimated. Reportedly, nearly half of unique spike TCRs recognized epitopes outside B.1.351/B.1.1.7 mutations.

Measured with immunoSEQ multiplex PCR; TCRdb has only the in-frame clones, and not every one. The sample has over 150,000 clones, 85% to 95% seen once. V shed 6 bases and J shed 3 bases, with 12 bases lying between them. The CDR3 has 14 residues. Germline CDR1 reads ENHRY; CDR2 reads SYGVKD. Comment on this clone: Its antigen is not identified.

Source: peripheral blood, taken 28 days after the second AZD1222 dose. The clonotype originates from an adult who received the AZD1222 COVID-19 vaccine. This chain connects TRBV10-3 to TRBJ1-5; possibly TRBD1 for D (5 bases). In nucleotides, the CDR3 is TGTGCCATCAGCGTGGGACGTGACAATCAGCCCCAGCATTTT. Protein sequence: CAISVGRDNQPQHF.